Shown below are 14 T cell receptor beta chains from a single sample sequenced in a study of T cells in Graves' hyperthyroidism and ophthalmopathy. The source material, RNA transcripts, was used to amplify TCR beta CDR3 regions. During a first-round RT-PCR of the TCR CDR3, the HTBI primer set was used. TCRdb ran MiXCR on the multiplex PCR reads and lists one entry per CDR3 protein. The sample yields 350,000 to 400,000 distinct CDR3 sequences, around 18% seen once. What was sequenced was blood. These receptors were obtained from a man aged 18 to 29 with Graves' ophthalmopathy.

V gene TRBV6-4 combines with J gene TRBJ1-6; D unresolved. Germline V gene sequence: CDR1 MRHNA, CDR2 SNTAGT. Trimming took off 0 bases at V and 0 bases at J, with 15 bases between the two ends. The CDR3 is 19 amino acids. This CDR3 reads CASSDSREVLSSYNSPLHF. Here the CDR3 DNA reads TGTGCCAGCAGTGACTCGCGGGAGGTGCTAAGCTCCTATAATTCACCCCTCCACTTT.

The chain recombines TRBV11-3 with TRBJ2-5; TRBD2 is a possible D gene (7 bases). The CDR3 length is 17 residues. The V end lost 1 base, the J end lost 5 bases, and 20 bases lay between the germline ends. Germline V CDR1 and CDR2: SGHNT, YENEEA. CDR3 protein: CASSLGVTRGAGETQYF. CDR3 bases: TGTGCCAGCAGCTTAGGAGTGACCCGGGGGGCGGGGGAGACCCAGTACTTC.

The chain joins TRBV9 to TRBJ2-3, with 7 bases aligning to TRBD2. The CDR3 spans 15 residues. Trimming at V came to 2 bases and at J to 6 bases, leaving 9 bases not matched to a gene. Germline-derived CDR1 and CDR2 are SGDLS and YYNGEE. The DNA of the CDR3 is TGTGCCAGCAGCGTTTATAGCGGGTACACGGATACGCAGTATTTT. As protein: CASSVYSGYTDTQYF. The whole variable domain, filled in from reference TRBV9 and TRBJ2-3, reads DSGVTQTPKHLITATGQRVTLRCSPRSGDLSVYWYQQSLDQGLQFLIQYYNGEERAKGNILERFSAQQFPDLHSELNLSSLELGDSALYFCASSVYSGYTDTQYFGPGTRLTVL.

Regarding this clonotype: A much larger clone differs from this one at a single base, so this may be a read error. V is TRBV20-1 and J is TRBJ1-1; 9 bases map to TRBD1. The germline V gene has CDR1 DFQATT and CDR2 SNEGSKA (reference sequence). The CDR3 has 15 residues. Trimming took 7 bases from V and 4 from J; bases not matched to a gene: 13. CDR3 DNA: TGCAGTGTACCAAGCGCCTTGACAGGGGGCACTGAAGCTTTCTTT. Its translation: CSVPSALTGGTEAFF.

Ten or more counts support this clonotype. J is TRBJ2-7 and V is TRBV6-2 or TRBV6-3; D possibly corresponds to TRBD2 (6 bases). V lost 7 bases, J lost 2 bases, and 15 bases lay in between. The CDR3 runs to 14 residues. Germline loops: CDR1 MNHEY, CDR2 SVGEGT. DNA for the CDR3: TGTGCCAGCACCCTCTCGCGGGGTGCCTACGAGCAGTACTTC. As protein: CASTLSRGAYEQYF.

The chain has TRBV20-1 and TRBJ1-2; TRBD1 matches 9 bases. CDR3 size: 13 residues. From germline, CDR1 is DFQATT and CDR2 SNEGSKA (reference sequence). The V and J ends lost 6 bases and 5 bases, in that order; junction bases with no gene match: 7. CDR3 sequence reads: CSARDRGEYGYTF. CDR3 DNA sequence: TGCAGTGCCCGCGACAGGGGGGAATATGGCTACACCTTC.

The chain uses TRBV27 and TRBJ2-5; the match to TRBD1 covers 8 bases. The CDR3 runs 17 residues. The junction had 14 bases not matched to a gene; V was cut back by 6 bases and J by 2 bases. Per germline, CDR1 MNHEY and CDR2 SMNVEV (reference sequence). DNA of the CDR3: TGTGCCAGCAGCCATATGACCGGGACAGGCCTACAAGAGACCCAGTACTTC. Its protein is CASSHMTGTGLQETQYF.

This clonotype was counted between two and nine times. The chain links TRBV6-5 to TRBJ2-3; maybe TRBD1 (6 bases). Germline V lookup: CDR1 MNHEY, CDR2 SVGAGI. Trimming left V 2 bases short and J 4 bases short, with 13 bases between. CDR3 length: 15 residues. In DNA form, the CDR3 reads TGTGCCAGCAGTTACCGTGCCCACAGGGCAGATACGCAGTATTTT. Amino acid sequence: CASSYRAHRADTQYF.

The V call is TRBV7-3, the J call TRBJ2-1; 11 nucleotides line up with TRBD2. This CDR3 spans 17 amino acids. Losses at the gene ends were 3 bases for V and 2 bases for J; bases not matched to a gene: 6. Germline assignment: CDR1 SGHTA and CDR2 FQGTGA. CDR3: CASSFVSGGATYNEQFF. Written as DNA, the CDR3 is TGTGCCAGCAGCTTTGTTAGCGGGGGGGCCACCTACAATGAGCAGTTCTTC.

This clonotype came up many times. This sequence joins TRBV12-3 or TRBV12-4 and TRBJ2-7; the D gene is possibly TRBD2 (7 bases). V shed 7 bases and J shed 6 bases, with 16 bases lying between them. This CDR3 contains 13 residues. The CDR3 reads CASTPYREGEQYF. The CDR3 nucleotides are TGTGCCAGCACCCCGTACAGGGAGGGCGAGCAGTACTTC.

This clonotype came up many times. The rearrangement links TRBV6-2 or TRBV6-3 to TRBJ2-1; weak D call: TRBD2 (5 bases). Germline V gene sequence: CDR1 MNHEY, CDR2 SVGEGT. The CDR3 is 13 residues long. The V and J ends lost 0 bases and 10 bases respectively, with 10 bases between them. CDR3 region: CASSYSDSMEQFF. The CDR3 nucleotides read TGTGCCAGCAGTTACTCGGACTCTATGGAGCAGTTCTTC.

At least ten counts were recorded for this clonotype. The V gene is TRBV5-6, the J gene TRBJ2-3, with D perhaps matching TRBD1 (6 bases). Trimming stripped 5 bases from V and 1 base from J, with 14 bases between. CDR1 and CDR2 from the germline V gene are SGHDT and YYEEEE. CDR3 length equals 15 residues. The CDR3 DNA is TGTGCCAGCAGACAACAGGGTCGGCGCACAGATACGCAGTATTTT. It specifies CASRQQGRRTDTQYF.

This clonotype was counted at least ten times. The rearrangement links TRBV28 to TRBJ2-7; a possible D gene is TRBD1 (6 bases). The CDR3 consists of 13 residues. The V and J ends lost 5 bases and 6 bases respectively, with 14 bases between them. The germline V gene encodes CDR1 MDHEN and CDR2 SYDVKM. The CDR3 protein is CASSPKLGGEQYF. The DNA for the CDR3 is TGTGCCAGCAGTCCCAAGCTAGGGGGCGAGCAGTACTTC.

V usage is TRBV6-2 or TRBV6-3 and J usage is TRBJ1-2, with D maybe TRBD1 (5 bases). This CDR3 has 13 amino acids. Between the trimmed V and J ends, which lost 8 bases and 8 bases, there was a span of 18 bases. Germline V CDR1 and CDR2: MNHEY, SVGEGT. This CDR3 is CASVPPSGGGYTF. In DNA form, the CDR3 reads TGTGCCAGCGTCCCGCCTTCGGGGGGGGGCTACACCTTC.